Following are 15 T cell receptor beta chains from one sample sequenced in a study of molecular identifiers for immune sequencing clone quantification. Each CDR3 protein is one row after TCRdb ran MiXCR on the PCR reads. The sample includes 460,000 or so distinct CDR3 sequences, over 20% seen only once; the top ten take around 0.86%. Sequenced sample: naive CD8+ T cells from blood, with Jurkat cell RNA spiked in. Subset noted: FACS-sorted CD8+CD4-CCR7+CD45RA+ naive T cells. The receptors were gathered from a human donor in good health. Some libraries in this study had Jurkat cell RNA spiked in.

A note on this clonotype: Since a much larger clone is just one base distant, this may be a read error. This chain connects TRBV12-3 or TRBV12-4 to TRBJ1-5, with 7 bases matching TRBD1. CDR3 size: 15 residues. The CDR3 DNA reads as TGTGTCAGCAGCCAACGGGGACAGCCTAATCAGCCCCAGCATTTT. Its translation is CVSSQRGQPNQPQHF.

This clonotype was observed many times. J is TRBJ2-7 and V is TRBV5-6; D is uncertain. CDR1 and CDR2 (germline): SGHDT, YYEEEE. Trimming shortened V by 4 bases and J by 9 bases, and 20 bases separated the two germline ends. This CDR3 has 14 amino acids. Here the CDR3 reads CASSPAFEVRAQYF. The CDR3, as DNA: TGTGCCAGCAGCCCAGCTTTCGAGGTTCGTGCGCAGTACTTC.

The table lists this clonotype with many counts. This rearrangement joins TRBV20-1 to TRBJ2-7, with 12 nucleotides matching TRBD2. J was trimmed by 3 bases and V by 4 bases; bases with no gene match: 7. Germline V gives CDR1 DFQATT, CDR2 SNEGSKA (reference sequence). The CDR3 loop spans 15 amino acids. The CDR3 loop reads CSAIPTSGSGYEQYF. The CDR3 DNA reads as TGCAGTGCTATTCCGACTAGCGGGAGCGGCTACGAGCAGTACTTC.

The V gene is TRBV19, the J gene TRBJ2-7; 7 positions agree with TRBD1. V shed 6 bases and J 5 bases; nucleotides not matched to a gene: 4. Germline values: CDR1 LNHDA, CDR2 SQIVND (reference sequence). This CDR3 region has 12 residues. In DNA, the CDR3 is TGTGCCAGTAGGGAGACAGGGAACGAGCAGTACTTC. Its translation: CASRETGNEQYF.

The rearrangement uses TRBV7-9 and TRBJ2-3, with D possibly TRBD1 on 5 matching bases. Germline CDR1 reads SEHNR; CDR2 reads FQNEAQ (reference sequence). This CDR3 has 18 amino acids. Trimming pared 5 bases from V and 2 bases from J, leaving 23 bases between. The CDR3 region is CASSPVWDYGHHTDTQYF. The CDR3 coding sequence is TGTGCCAGCAGCCCGGTTTGGGATTACGGACACCACACAGATACGCAGTATTTT.

This clonotype was recorded many times. The J gene is TRBJ2-1, the V gene TRBV5-1, with D unclear. V was shortened by 5 bases and J by 0 bases, with 6 bases between the two germline ends. From germline, CDR1 is SGHRS and CDR2 YFSETQ. The CDR3 has 13 residues. The CDR3 region is CASRLDSYNEQFF. The CDR3 nucleotides read TGCGCCAGCAGACTTGACTCCTACAATGAGCAGTTCTTC.

The chain combines TRBV13 with TRBJ2-3; D is tentatively TRBD1 or TRBD2 (5 bases each). Deletions cut 5 bases from V and 2 bases from J, with 29 bases between. CDR3 length equals 20 residues. The germline gives CDR1 PRHDT, CDR2 FYEKMQ (reference sequence). CDR3 loop: CASSGDRGDEPFFPTDTQYF. The CDR3 coding sequence is TGTGCCAGCAGCGGCGATCGAGGGGATGAGCCGTTTTTCCCCACAGATACGCAGTATTTT.

The sample holds a few counts of this clonotype. The genes are TRBV4-1 and TRBJ1-6; 9 bases line up with TRBD1. Per germline, CDR1 MGHRA and CDR2 YSYEKL. This CDR3 has 17 residues. The J segment lost 7 bases and the V segment lost 2 bases, leaving 9 bases of the junction unmatched. CDR3 loop: CASSQLPGQGSNSPLHF. The CDR3 DNA reads TGCGCCAGCAGCCAACTCCCGGGACAGGGTTCAAATTCACCCCTCCACTTT.

The J gene is TRBJ2-7, the V gene TRBV21-1; the table's D call, TRBD2, was not checked against the DNA. TRBV21-1 is a pseudogene locus. This CDR3 spans 13 amino acids. CDR3 amino acids: CASNRQGNHEQYF. CDR3 nucleotides: TGTGCCAGCAATCGGCAGGGTAACCACGAGCAGTACTTC.

This clonotype was found many times. The CDR3 DNA reads TGTGCCAGCAGTTACCTCGGCCGGCCCCAAGAGACCCAGTACTTC. Residues: CASSYLGRPQETQYF. The chain joins TRBV6-2 or TRBV6-3 to TRBJ2-5; D call uncertain. Germline loops: CDR1 MNHEY, CDR2 SVGEGT. The CDR3 consists of 15 residues. Trimming left V 2 bases short and J 1 base short, with 11 bases between.

This clonotype came up a few times. The chain carries TRBV6-5 and TRBJ2-1, with D perhaps TRBD1 (6 bases). CDR3 length equals 16 residues. From germline, CDR1 is MNHEY and CDR2 SVGAGI. The V end lost 4 bases, the J end lost 3 bases, and 16 bases lay between the germline ends. The CDR3 nucleotides are TGTGCCAGCAGTTTAGGCAGGACAGCTGGCTACAATGAGCAGTTCTTC. Amino acid sequence: CASSLGRTAGYNEQFF.

This clonotype was found a few times. The chain employs TRBV27 and TRBJ1-2; TRBD1 matches at 7 bases. The J segment lost 8 bases and the V segment lost 1 base, leaving 4 bases of the junction unmatched. Germline CDR1 is MNHEY and CDR2 is SMNVEV (reference sequence). The CDR3 runs 13 residues. The CDR3 region is CASSLLGTEGYTF. Here the CDR3 DNA reads TGTGCCAGCAGTTTATTAGGGACAGAAGGCTACACCTTC.

This clonotype was picked up many times. The genes are TRBV4-1 and TRBJ2-3; D is perhaps TRBD1 or TRBD2 (5 bases each). Trimming took off 1 base at V and 5 bases at J, with 10 bases between the two ends. This CDR3 spans 14 amino acids. Germline loops: CDR1 MGHRA, CDR2 YSYEKL. The DNA for the CDR3 is TGCGCCAGCAGCCAAGTTCCTGGGGGAGATACGCAGTATTTT. This translates into CASSQVPGGDTQYF.

CDR3 sequence (DNA): TGTGCCAGCAGTTTAACAGGAAGCTATACCGGGGAGCTGTTTTTT. Amino acids: CASSLTGSYTGELFF. The rearrangement links TRBV12-3 or TRBV12-4 to TRBJ2-2, with D tentatively TRBD1 (5 bases). Trimming stripped 2 bases from V and 5 bases from J, with 12 bases between. The CDR3 covers 15 residues.

This sequence joins TRBV28 and TRBJ2-7; D remains ambiguous. The CDR3 consists of 11 residues. Germline CDR1 MDHEN, CDR2 SYDVKM. V lost 5 bases and J lost 6, with 8 bases in between. In DNA, the CDR3 is TGTGCCAGCAGTACCGGCTGCGAGCAGTACTTC. Translated: CASSTGCEQYF.